A single sample is the source of the 8 T cell receptor beta chains below, sequenced in a study of control samples from healthy donors and cancer patients. Produced via immunoSEQ multiplex PCR; TCRdb's table is partial and in-frame only. Of around 78,000 clones listed, 94% are singletons. Sequenced input: blood. Every receptor here comes from a woman aged 18-29 years in good health.

The rearrangement uses TRBV7-8 and TRBJ2-1; D is unclear. The V end was cut by 7 bases, the J end by 4 bases, with 5 bases between. This CDR3 contains 11 residues. Germline CDR1 and CDR2: SGHVS and FQNEAQ. CDR3 in DNA: TGTGCCAGCACCTATTACAATGAGCAGTTCTTC. Amino acids: CASTYYNEQFF. Together with reference TRBV7-8 and TRBJ2-1, the CDR3 gives the full variable domain: GAGVSQSPRYKVAKRGQDVALRCDPISGHVSLFWYQQALGQGPEFLTYFQNEAQLDKSGLPSDRFFAERPEGSVSTLKIQRTQQEDSAVYLCASTYYNEQFFGPGTRLTVL.

In the case of this clone: One end of the junction fails to match germline, which may point to a read error. The chain is built from TRBV11-2 and TRBJ1-5; D ambiguous. Germline V gives CDR1 SGHAT, CDR2 FQNNGV. CDR3 length: 18 amino acids. The CDR3 sequence is CASSTRPRPSGGQSAPAF. The CDR3 coding sequence is TGTGCCAGCAGCACCCGCCCGAGACCCTCAGGTGGGCAATCAGCCCCAGCATTT.

The chain couples TRBV2 to TRBJ1-2; D unclear. Trimming stripped 7 bases from V and 3 bases from J, with 6 bases between. The V gene's germline CDR1 is SNHLY and CDR2 FYNNEI. The CDR3 has 11 residues. The CDR3 DNA reads as TGTGCCAGCAACCGGTACTATGGCTACACCTTC. Amino acid sequence: CASNRYYGYTF.

The V and J genes are TRBV19 and TRBJ2-7; no clear D. Germline V gives CDR1 LNHDA, CDR2 SQIVND (reference sequence). Trimming removed 8 bases at V and 3 bases at J, with 17 bases between. The CDR3 loop spans 14 amino acids. The CDR3 nucleotides are TGTGCCAGTGCCCTCAGGAGCAGCCTCTACGAGCAGTACTTC. Amino acids: CASALRSSLYEQYF.

The chain carries TRBV5-1 and TRBJ1-1; 7 nucleotides line up with TRBD1. The CDR3 spans 16 residues. The ends lost 4 bases at V and 0 bases at J; junction bases unmatched: 9. Per the germline V gene, CDR1 is SGHRS and CDR2 is YFSETQ. The CDR3 nucleotides read TGCGCCAGCAGCATTGTCGGGACAGACTTGAACACTGAAGCTTTCTTT. Its protein product is CASSIVGTDLNTEAFF. The full variable domain, completed using reference TRBV5-1 and TRBJ1-1, is KAGVTQTPRYLIKTRGQQVTLSCSPISGHRSVSWYQQTPGQGLQFLFEYFSETQRNKGNFPGRFSGRQFSNSRSEMNVSTLELGDSALYLCASSIVGTDLNTEAFFGQGTRLTVV.

Details on this clone: Other DNA sequences in this sample translate to the same CDR3. The chain employs TRBV5-1 and TRBJ2-1; tentatively, D is TRBD2 (6 bases). Looked up from germline, CDR1 is SGHRS and CDR2 is YFSETQ. This CDR3 contains 16 residues. V lost 5 bases and J 3 bases, leaving 18 bases between the germline ends. The CDR3 region is CASSRLGGIVYNEQFF. The CDR3, as DNA: TGCGCCAGCAGTAGATTGGGCGGGATCGTCTACAATGAGCAGTTCTTC.

This chain uses TRBV28 with TRBJ2-4; D may be TRBD1 (5 bases). CDR3 length equals 15 residues. V gave up 5 bases and J gave up 8 bases, with 19 bases separating them. Germline V gives CDR1 MDHEN, CDR2 SYDVKM. The DNA of the CDR3 is TGTGCCAGCAGTCCGAAACCCCAGGGTTGGGACATTCAGTACTTC. Translation gives CASSPKPQGWDIQYF. The variable domain in full, completed from reference TRBV28 and TRBJ2-4, reads DVKVTQSSRYLVKRTGEKVFLECVQDMDHENMFWYRQDPGLGLRLIYFSYDVKMKEKGDIPEGYSVSREKKERFSLILESASTNQTSMYLCASSPKPQGWDIQYFGAGTRLSVL.

This chain links TRBV19 with TRBJ1-1; D call uncertain. Germline V gives CDR1 LNHDA, CDR2 SQIVND (reference sequence). V lost 3 bases to trimming and J lost 4 bases, with 9 bases between them. CDR3 size: 13 residues. The CDR3 DNA is TGTGCCAGTAGTATTGTGGGGTTCACTGAAGCTTTCTTT. It translates to CASSIVGFTEAFF.